This entry lists 19 T cell receptor beta chains sequenced from one sample in a study of shared T cell receptors in the human thymus. The data were produced by immunoSEQ multiplex PCR, yet TCRdb's version contains in-frame clones alone and is incomplete. The table lists hundreds of thousands of clones, about 89% of them singletons, with roughly 0.0094% in the top ten. These same data were also listed under a study on human thymus T cells.

What was sequenced was thymocytes. The receptor set was obtained from a boy in the first two years of life with a congenital heart defect.

This chain joins TRBV30 and TRBJ1-5; D remains unclear. The germline V gene has CDR1 GTSNPN and CDR2 SVGIG (reference sequence). The CDR3 totals 14 residues. The ends were cut back, 0 bases at V and 1 base at J, with 7 bases in the middle. The CDR3 is CAWSVQQSNQPQHF. The CDR3 DNA reads as TGTGCCTGGAGTGTACAGCAGAGCAATCAGCCCCAGCATTTT.

The J gene is TRBJ1-5, the V gene TRBV5-5; D is unclear. The CDR3 spans 12 residues. Trimming removed 0 bases from V and 5 bases from J, with 3 bases in between. Germline assignment: CDR1 SGHKS and CDR2 YYEKEE (reference sequence). The CDR3 region is CASSLADQPQHF. CDR3 in DNA: TGTGCCAGCAGCTTGGCTGATCAGCCCCAGCATTTT.

This chain joins TRBV10-1 and TRBJ2-7, with D possibly TRBD1 on 8 matching bases. CDR1 and CDR2 from the germline V gene are WNHNN and SYGVQD (reference sequence). V gave up 6 bases and J gave up 4 bases, with 16 bases separating them. The CDR3 sequence is 14 residues long. The CDR3 DNA is TGCGCCAGCAGCCGCACAGGGGGGGGATACGAGCAGTACTTC. Translating gives CASSRTGGGYEQYF.

J is TRBJ1-5 and V is TRBV28; D unclear. The CDR3 loop spans 15 amino acids. V was trimmed by 3 bases and J by 4 bases, leaving 13 bases between them. Germline CDR1 is MDHEN and CDR2 is SYDVKM. The CDR3 reads CASSFSGVGNQPQHF. In DNA form, the CDR3 reads TGTGCCAGCAGTTTCAGCGGGGTGGGGAATCAGCCCCAGCATTTT.

This clone was recorded once. The V call is TRBV29-1, the J call TRBJ1-1; D remains ambiguous. The CDR3 loop spans 14 amino acids. Germline CDR1 is SQVTM and CDR2 is ANQGSEA. Trimming took off 7 bases at V and 0 bases at J, with 15 bases between the two ends. The CDR3, as DNA: TGCAGCGCGAAATTAGTTAACTTGAACACTGAAGCTTTCTTT. Encoded protein: CSAKLVNLNTEAFF. Full variable domain (missing parts from reference TRBV29-1 and TRBJ1-1): SAVISQKPSRDICQRGTSLTIQCQVDSQVTMMFWYRQQPGQSLTLIATANQGSEATYESGFVIDKFPISRPNLTFSTLTVSNMSPEDSSIYLCSAKLVNLNTEAFFGQGTRLTVV.

This chain connects TRBV6-5 to TRBJ1-1; 10 positions match TRBD1. Per germline, CDR1 MNHEY and CDR2 SVGAGI. V lost 6 bases to trimming and J lost 6 bases; unmatched junction nucleotides: 4. This CDR3 contains 13 residues. CDR3 loop: CASSKTGGPEAFF. CDR3 bases: TGTGCCAGCAGCAAGACAGGGGGCCCTGAAGCTTTCTTT.

V is TRBV4-1 and J is TRBJ1-6; D is unresolved. The CDR3 consists of 13 residues. CDR1 and CDR2 from the germline V gene are MGHRA and YSYEKL. The V gene lost 4 bases and the J gene lost 10 bases, with 11 bases spanning the gap. CDR3 sequence reads: CASSPTPLSPLHF. DNA of the CDR3: TGCGCCAGCAGCCCCACCCCGCTATCACCCCTCCACTTT.

This clone was detected only once. The chain employs TRBV7-6 and TRBJ2-2; no definite D call. Deletions cut 4 bases from V and 4 bases from J, with 10 bases between. Germline lookup yields CDR1 SGHVS and CDR2 FNYEAQ. CDR3 length: 14 amino acids. This CDR3 is CASSSEHATGELFF. In nucleotides, the CDR3 is TGTGCCAGCAGCTCCGAACACGCCACCGGGGAGCTGTTTTTT.

The rearrangement joins TRBV11-2 to TRBJ2-1; 7 positions match TRBD1. The ends lost 6 bases at V and 8 bases at J; junction bases unmatched: 4. CDR1 and CDR2 (germline): SGHAT, FQNNGV. The CDR3 is 12 amino acids. CDR3 amino acids: CASRLRGYEQFF. For the CDR3, the DNA is TGTGCCAGCAGACTCAGGGGGTATGAGCAGTTCTTC. Looking up the rest from reference TRBV11-2 and TRBJ2-1 gives the full variable domain: EAGVAQSPRYKIIEKRQSVAFWCNPISGHATLYWYQQILGQGPKLLIQFQNNGVVDDSQLPKDRFSAERLKGVDSTLKIQPAKLEDSAVYLCASRLRGYEQFFGPGTRLTVL.

This clone appeared a single time. The J gene is TRBJ2-3, the V gene TRBV28, with 10 bases identical to TRBD1. Germline lookup yields CDR1 MDHEN and CDR2 SYDVKM. Trimming at V came to 3 bases and at J to 6 bases, leaving 9 bases not matched to a gene. The CDR3 consists of 16 residues. CDR3 nucleotides: TGTGCCAGCAGTTTGACAGGGGGCGCGCTAGTTGATACGCAGTATTTT. The encoded protein is CASSLTGGALVDTQYF. The variable domain in full, with the rest retrieved from reference TRBV28 and TRBJ2-3, is DVKVTQSSRYLVKRTGEKVFLECVQDMDHENMFWYRQDPGLGLRLIYFSYDVKMKEKGDIPEGYSVSREKKERFSLILESASTNQTSMYLCASSLTGGALVDTQYFGPGTRLTVL.

The V call is TRBV12-5, the J call TRBJ2-7, with 7 bases matching TRBD1. With 2 bases clipped from V and 0 bases from J, the junction kept 7 bases outside the gene matches. Germline V lookup: CDR1 LGHNT, CDR2 FRNRAP. The CDR3 extends over 16 amino acids. The CDR3 DNA reads as TGTGCTAGTGGTTTGAGCCCGGGACAGCACTCCTACGAGCAGTACTTC. The encoded protein is CASGLSPGQHSYEQYF.

The rearrangement links TRBV19 to TRBJ2-6; maybe TRBD1 (7 bases). V was trimmed by 7 bases and J by 2 bases, leaving 15 bases between them. CDR1 and CDR2 from the germline V gene are LNHDA and SQIVND (reference sequence). CDR3 length: 16 amino acids. The CDR3 sequence is CASNGGGVTGANVLTF. Here the CDR3 DNA reads TGTGCCAGTAATGGAGGGGGCGTAACTGGGGCCAACGTCCTGACTTTC.

In regard to this clone: Other DNA sequences of this sample code for an identical CDR3. This chain links TRBV6-5 with TRBJ2-5, with unresolved D. With 8 bases removed from V and 4 bases from J, the gap between germline ends came to 8 bases. The CDR3 totals 11 residues. CDR1 is MNHEY, CDR2 SVGAGI, per germline. DNA for the CDR3: TGTGCCAGCTCAGGAAGAGAGACCCAGTACTTC. Its protein product is CASSGRETQYF.

The chain joins TRBV5-1 to TRBJ1-2; D possibly corresponds to TRBD1 (5 bases). CDR3 length: 13 amino acids. From germline, CDR1 is SGHRS and CDR2 YFSETQ. Trimming stripped 0 bases from V and 7 bases from J, with 10 bases between. The CDR3 DNA reads as TGCGCCAGCAGCTTGGCCTCGGGGGTTGGCTACACCTTC. As protein: CASSLASGVGYTF.

The CDR3 coding sequence is TGCGCCAGCAGGGCGGAACATAACAGGGCACATACCCATCTGGATACGCAGTATTTT. It translates to CASRAEHNRAHTHLDTQYF. This chain joins TRBV5-1 and TRBJ2-3; tentatively, D is TRBD1 (6 bases). Germline values: CDR1 SGHRS, CDR2 YFSETQ. The CDR3 has 19 residues. Deletions cut 5 bases from V and 6 bases from J, with 31 bases between. The variable domain in full, completed from reference TRBV5-1 and TRBJ2-3, reads KAGVTQTPRYLIKTRGQQVTLSCSPISGHRSVSWYQQTPGQGLQFLFEYFSETQRNKGNFPGRFSGRQFSNSRSEMNVSTLELGDSALYLCASRAEHNRAHTHLDTQYFGPGTRLTVL.

The chain uses TRBV18 and TRBJ1-1, with D unresolved. V lost 0 bases and J 7 bases, leaving 6 bases between the germline ends. Germline CDR1 and CDR2: KGHSH and LQKENI. The CDR3 runs to 12 residues. CDR3 amino acids: CASSPPPGEAFF. In nucleotides, the CDR3 is TGTGCCAGCTCACCACCGCCCGGTGAAGCTTTCTTT. Drawing the rest from reference TRBV18 and TRBJ1-1, the complete variable domain is NAGVMQNPRHLVRRRGQEARLRCSPMKGHSHVYWYRQLPEEGLKFMVYLQKENIIDESGMPKERFSAEFPKEGPSILRIQQVVRGDSAAYFCASSPPPGEAFFGQGTRLTVV.

This clone has just one count. The genes are TRBV6-6 and TRBJ2-6, with TRBD2 as a possible D gene (5 bases). CDR1 is MNHNY and CDR2 is SVGAGI in the germline V gene (reference sequence). Between the trimmed V and J ends, which lost 1 base and 0 bases, there was a span of 7 bases. The CDR3 runs 16 residues. In DNA form, the CDR3 reads TGTGCCAGCAGTTACTTAGGGAGCTCTGGGGCCAACGTCCTGACTTTC. This translates into CASSYLGSSGANVLTF.

The rearrangement joins TRBV5-6 to TRBJ1-1; D perhaps matches TRBD1 (6 bases). Trimming cost V 0 bases and J 0 bases, with 12 bases left between them. This CDR3 is 16 amino acids long. The V gene's germline CDR1 is SGHDT and CDR2 YYEEEE. The CDR3 loop reads CASSLGQETMNTEAFF. The DNA of the CDR3 is TGTGCCAGCAGCTTGGGACAGGAAACAATGAACACTGAAGCTTTCTTT.

The CDR3 loop is CASRWAGDSNQPQHF. The CDR3 region has the DNA TGTGCCAGTAGATGGGCGGGTGATAGCAATCAGCCCCAGCATTTT. The chain recombines TRBV19 with TRBJ1-5; D gene unclear. CDR1 is LNHDA and CDR2 is SQIVND in the germline V gene (reference sequence). CDR3 size: 15 residues. The germline V and J ends were trimmed by 6 bases and 0 bases, with 12 bases remaining between them.